This T cell receptor (beta chain) is drawn from a study of blood T cell repertoires in COVID-19. For the study at large: The cDNA or gDNA used as material had been derived from T cells, B-cell-depleted T cells, or PBMCs.

Germline loops: CDR1 GTSNPN, CDR2 SVGIG (reference sequence). Trimming removed 5 bases at V and 0 bases at J, with 11 bases between. CDR3 length: 15 residues. Method: immunoSEQ multiplex PCR; TCRdb's copy keeps in-frame clones and lacks some. This table holds roughly 240,000 clones, around 83% found once. The chain joins TRBV30 to TRBJ2-6; the D is unclear. This TCR derives from a man between 35 and 55 years old who had recovered from COVID-19. The sample was peripheral blood. The CDR3 DNA is TGTGCCTGGGGGCTAGGCAGCTCTGGGGCCAACGTCCTGACTTTC. Protein sequence: CAWGLGSSGANVLTF.